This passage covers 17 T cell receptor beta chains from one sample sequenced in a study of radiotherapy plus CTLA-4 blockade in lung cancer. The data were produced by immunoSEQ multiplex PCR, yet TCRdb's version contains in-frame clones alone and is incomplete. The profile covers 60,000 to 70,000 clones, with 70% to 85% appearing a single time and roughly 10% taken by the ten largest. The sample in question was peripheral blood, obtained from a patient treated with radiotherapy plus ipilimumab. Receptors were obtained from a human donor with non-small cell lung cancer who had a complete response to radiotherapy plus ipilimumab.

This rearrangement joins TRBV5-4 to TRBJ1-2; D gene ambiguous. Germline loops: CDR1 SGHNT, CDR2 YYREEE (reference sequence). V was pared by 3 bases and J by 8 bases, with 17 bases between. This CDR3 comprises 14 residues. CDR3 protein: CASSSVLRDRGYTF. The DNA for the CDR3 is TGTGCCAGCAGCTCGGTCTTGAGGGATCGAGGCTACACCTTC.

As DNA, the CDR3 is TGTGCCAGCAGCTTTCCCACAGGGCCCACTGAAGCTTTCTTT. Residues: CASSFPTGPTEAFF. The V gene is TRBV7-6, the J gene TRBJ1-1; TRBD1 might be the D (6 bases). Germline CDR1 reads SGHVS; CDR2 reads FNYEAQ. Deletions cut 3 bases from V and 4 bases from J, with 12 bases between. There are 14 residues in the CDR3.

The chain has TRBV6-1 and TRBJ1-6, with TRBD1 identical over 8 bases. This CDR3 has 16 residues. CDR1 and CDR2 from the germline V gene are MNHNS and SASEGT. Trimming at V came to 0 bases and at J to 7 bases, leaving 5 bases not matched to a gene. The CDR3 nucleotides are TGTGCCAGCAGTGAAGCGGGGGACAGGCGGAATTCACCCCTCCACTTT. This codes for CASSEAGDRRNSPLHF.

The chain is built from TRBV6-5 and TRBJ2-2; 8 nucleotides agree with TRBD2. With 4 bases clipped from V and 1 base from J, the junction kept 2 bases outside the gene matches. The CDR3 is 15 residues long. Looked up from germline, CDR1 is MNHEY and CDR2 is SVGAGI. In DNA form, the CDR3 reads TGTGCCAGCAGTTCCGGGACTAGGAACACCGGGGAGCTGTTTTTT. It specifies CASSSGTRNTGELFF.

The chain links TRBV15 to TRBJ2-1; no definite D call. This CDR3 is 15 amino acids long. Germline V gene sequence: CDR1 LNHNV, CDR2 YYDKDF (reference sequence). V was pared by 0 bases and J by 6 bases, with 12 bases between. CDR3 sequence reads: CATSRDKTRFNEQFF. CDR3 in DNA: TGTGCCACCAGCAGAGATAAAACGCGGTTCAATGAGCAGTTCTTC. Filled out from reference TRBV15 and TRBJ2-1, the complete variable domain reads DAMVIQNPRYQVTQFGKPVTLSCSQTLNHNVMYWYQQKSSQAPKLLFHYYDKDFNNEADTPDNFQSRRPNTSFCFLDIRSPGLGDTAMYLCATSRDKTRFNEQFFGPGTRLTVL.

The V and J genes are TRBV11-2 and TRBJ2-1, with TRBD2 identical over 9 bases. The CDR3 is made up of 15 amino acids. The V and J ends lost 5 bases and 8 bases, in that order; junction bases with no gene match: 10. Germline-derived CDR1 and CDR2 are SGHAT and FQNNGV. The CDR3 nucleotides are TGTGCCAGCAGCCTCCGACAGGGACTAGCATATGAGCAGTTCTTC. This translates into CASSLRQGLAYEQFF. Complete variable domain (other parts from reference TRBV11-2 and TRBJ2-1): EAGVAQSPRYKIIEKRQSVAFWCNPISGHATLYWYQQILGQGPKLLIQFQNNGVVDDSQLPKDRFSAERLKGVDSTLKIQPAKLEDSAVYLCASSLRQGLAYEQFFGPGTRLTVL.

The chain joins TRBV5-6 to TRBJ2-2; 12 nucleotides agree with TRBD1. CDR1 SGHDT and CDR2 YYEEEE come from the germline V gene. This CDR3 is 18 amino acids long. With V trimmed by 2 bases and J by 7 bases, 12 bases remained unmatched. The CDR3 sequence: CASSLRTGTGGRGGELFF. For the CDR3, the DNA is TGTGCCAGCAGCTTACGTACCGGGACAGGGGGCAGGGGCGGGGAGCTGTTTTTT.

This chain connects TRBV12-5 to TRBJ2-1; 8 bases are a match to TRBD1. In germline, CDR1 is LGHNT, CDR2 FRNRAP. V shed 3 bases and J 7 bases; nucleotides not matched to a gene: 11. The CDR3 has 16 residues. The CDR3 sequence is CASGLVTGTGLNEQFF. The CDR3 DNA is TGTGCTAGTGGTTTAGTTACCGGGACAGGTCTAAATGAGCAGTTCTTC.

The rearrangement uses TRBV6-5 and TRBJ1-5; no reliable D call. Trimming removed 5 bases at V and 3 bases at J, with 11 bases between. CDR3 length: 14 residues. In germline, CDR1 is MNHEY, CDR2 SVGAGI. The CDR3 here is CASSTRATNQPQHF. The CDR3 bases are TGTGCCAGCAGTACCCGGGCTACCAATCAGCCCCAGCATTTT.

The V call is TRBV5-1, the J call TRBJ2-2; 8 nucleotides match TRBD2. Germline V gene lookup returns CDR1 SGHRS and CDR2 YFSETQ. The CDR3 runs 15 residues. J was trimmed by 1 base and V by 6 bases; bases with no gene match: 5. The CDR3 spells CASTILAVNTGELFF. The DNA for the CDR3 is TGCGCCAGCACCATACTAGCGGTGAACACCGGGGAGCTGTTTTTT.

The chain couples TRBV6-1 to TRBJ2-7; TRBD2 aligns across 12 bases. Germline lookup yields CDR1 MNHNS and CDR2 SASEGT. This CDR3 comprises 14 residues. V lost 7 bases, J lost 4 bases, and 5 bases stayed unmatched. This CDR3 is CASKRTSGIYEQYV. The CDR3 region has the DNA TGTGCCAGCAAGAGGACTAGCGGGATATACGAGCAGTACGTC.

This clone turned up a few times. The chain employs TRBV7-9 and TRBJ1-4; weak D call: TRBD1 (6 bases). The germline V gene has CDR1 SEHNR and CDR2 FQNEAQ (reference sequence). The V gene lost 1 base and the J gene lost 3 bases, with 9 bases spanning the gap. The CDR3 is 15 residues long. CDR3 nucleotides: TGTGCCAGCAGCTTAGACAGGGCTCCTAATGAAAAACTGTTTTTT. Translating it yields CASSLDRAPNEKLFF.

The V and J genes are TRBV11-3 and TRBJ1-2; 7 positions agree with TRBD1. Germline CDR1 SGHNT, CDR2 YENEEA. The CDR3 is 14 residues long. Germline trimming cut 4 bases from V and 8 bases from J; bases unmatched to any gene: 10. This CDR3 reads CASSSSQGGRGYTF. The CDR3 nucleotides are TGTGCCAGCAGCTCATCGCAGGGGGGAAGGGGCTACACCTTC.

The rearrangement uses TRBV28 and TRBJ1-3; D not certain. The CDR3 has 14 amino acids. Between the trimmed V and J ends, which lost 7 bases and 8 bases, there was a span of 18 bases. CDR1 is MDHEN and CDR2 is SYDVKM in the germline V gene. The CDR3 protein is CASNEGEPRYTIYF. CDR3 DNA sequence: TGTGCCAGCAACGAAGGAGAGCCGAGATACACCATATATTTT.

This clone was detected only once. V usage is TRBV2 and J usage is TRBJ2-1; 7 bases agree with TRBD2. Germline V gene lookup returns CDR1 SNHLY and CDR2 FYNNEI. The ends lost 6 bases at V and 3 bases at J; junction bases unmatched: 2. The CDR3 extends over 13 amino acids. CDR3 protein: CASRSGDYNEQFF. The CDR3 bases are TGTGCCAGCAGAAGCGGGGACTACAATGAGCAGTTCTTC.

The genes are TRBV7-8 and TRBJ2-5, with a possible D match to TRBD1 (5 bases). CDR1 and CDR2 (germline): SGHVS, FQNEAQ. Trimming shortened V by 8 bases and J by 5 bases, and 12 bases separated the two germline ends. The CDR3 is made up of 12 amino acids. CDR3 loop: CASGGASETQYF. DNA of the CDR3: TGTGCCAGCGGTGGGGCTTCGGAGACCCAGTACTTC. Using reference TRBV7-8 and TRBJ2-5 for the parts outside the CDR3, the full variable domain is GAGVSQSPRYKVAKRGQDVALRCDPISGHVSLFWYQQALGQGPEFLTYFQNEAQLDKSGLPSDRFFAERPEGSVSTLKIQRTQQEDSAVYLCASGGASETQYFGPGTRLLVL.

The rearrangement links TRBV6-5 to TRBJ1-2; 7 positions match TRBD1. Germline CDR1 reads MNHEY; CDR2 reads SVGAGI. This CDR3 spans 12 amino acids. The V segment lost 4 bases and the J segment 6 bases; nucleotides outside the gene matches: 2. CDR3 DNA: TGTGCCAGCAGTTCGACAGGGAATGGCTACACCTTC. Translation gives CASSSTGNGYTF.